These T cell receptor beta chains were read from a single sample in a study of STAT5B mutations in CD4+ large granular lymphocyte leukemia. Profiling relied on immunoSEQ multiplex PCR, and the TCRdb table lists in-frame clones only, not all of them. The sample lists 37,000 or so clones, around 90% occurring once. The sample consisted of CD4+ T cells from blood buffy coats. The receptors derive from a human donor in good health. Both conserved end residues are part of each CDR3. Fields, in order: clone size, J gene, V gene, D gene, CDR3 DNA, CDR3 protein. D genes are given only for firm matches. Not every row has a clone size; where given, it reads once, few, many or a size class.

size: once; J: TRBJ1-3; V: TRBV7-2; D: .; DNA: TGTGCCAGCAGCTTAGCTTGGCAGGGCCCTGGAAACACCATATATTTT; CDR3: CASSLAWQGPGNTIYF
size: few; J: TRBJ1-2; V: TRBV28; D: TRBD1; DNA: TGTGCCAGCAGACTGACAGGGGGTGGTGGCTACACCTTC; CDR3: CASRLTGGGGYTF
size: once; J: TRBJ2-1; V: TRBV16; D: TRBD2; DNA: TGTGCCAGCAGCCAGATACTAGCGGGTCCCAATGAGCAGTTCTTC; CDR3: CASSQILAGPNEQFF
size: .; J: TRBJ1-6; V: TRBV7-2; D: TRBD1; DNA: TGTGCCAGCAGACGGGACAGCGAATATTCACCCCTCCACTTT; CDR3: CASRRDSEYSPLHF
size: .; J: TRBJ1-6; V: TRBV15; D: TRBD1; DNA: TGTGCCACCAGCAGAGGCTCAGGGGGCCATAATTCACCCCTCCACTTT; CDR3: CATSRGSGGHNSPLHF
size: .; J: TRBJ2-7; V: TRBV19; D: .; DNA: TGTGCCAGTAGTATCGCGGCAGGGCAGAACGAGCAGTACTTC; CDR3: CASSIAAGQNEQYF
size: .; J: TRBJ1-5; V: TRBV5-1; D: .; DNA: TGCGCCAGCAGCTTGGATGGCAATCAGCCCCAGCATTTT; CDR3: CASSLDGNQPQHF
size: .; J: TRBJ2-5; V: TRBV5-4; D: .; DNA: TGTGCCAGCAGCTTGGGGACGGTTGGGGGGCAAGAGACCCAGTACTTC; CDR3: CASSLGTVGGQETQYF
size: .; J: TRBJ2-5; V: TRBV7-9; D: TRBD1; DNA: TGTGCCAGCAGCCCCGGACAGGGGGCGCAGGAGACCCAGTACTTC; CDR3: CASSPGQGAQETQYF
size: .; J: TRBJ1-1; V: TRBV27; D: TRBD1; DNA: TGTGCCAGCACAGACGGACAGGGGGCGAGGAACACTGAAGCTTTCTTT; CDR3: CASTDGQGARNTEAFF
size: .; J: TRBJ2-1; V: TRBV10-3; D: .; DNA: TGTGCCATCAGTGGTTCGAGCGTACTCGGTGAGCAGTTCTTC; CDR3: CAISGSSVLGEQFF
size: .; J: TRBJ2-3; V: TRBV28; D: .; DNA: TGTGCCAGCTGGACTCTAAGCACAGATACGCAGTATTTT; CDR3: CASWTLSTDTQYF
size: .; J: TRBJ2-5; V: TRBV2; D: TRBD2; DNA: TGTGCCAGCAGTGTGCCTGGGACTAGCGGAGGCCAAGAGACCCAGTACTTC; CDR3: CASSVPGTSGGQETQYF